This T cell receptor (beta chain) originates from a study of early T cells in non-severe SARS-CoV-2 infection. Study at large: Sequencing targeted bulk RNA from unsorted whole blood, leaving chains unpaired.

Unique molecular identifier tags were affixed to discrete cDNA molecules. TCRdb reprocessed the 5' RACE reads with MiXCR, giving one entry per CDR3 protein. The table includes approximately 50,000 distinct CDR3 sequences, around 9.1% detected once. General observations from the study: Matching with VDJdb favored anti-spike CD8 responses (missing private and CD4 specificities).

Trimming stripped 1 base from V and 7 bases from J, with 11 bases between. The CDR3 is made up of 14 amino acids. This clonotype was observed at least ten times. The antigen is unknown. The V and J genes are TRBV12-3 or TRBV12-4 and TRBJ1-5; D is possibly TRBD1 (5 bases). The sequencing sample was made of whole blood. The receptor's source is an adult who was a healthcare worker with PCR-confirmed SARS-CoV-2 infection or an uninfected control (not recorded which). CDR3 loop: CASSLVAGSQPQHF. The CDR3 bases are TGTGCCAGCAGTTTAGTGGCAGGGAGCCAGCCCCAGCATTTT.